A selection of T cell receptor beta chains follows, all from one sample in a study of blood T cells in healthy people across ages. In TCRdb, the 5' RACE reads were re-called with MiXCR into one record per CDR3 protein. The sample includes almost 800,000 distinct CDR3 sequences, over 45% of them seen just once. The sequenced sample was blood. These receptor sequences come from a man younger than 45 in good health. Both conserved end residues are part of each CDR3. D genes are given only for firm matches. Not all rows give a size; the values are once, few, many and, for expanded clones, a class.

TGTGCCAGCAGCTACCGGACCGCCCAAGTGGAATCCTATAATTCACCCCTCCACTTT CASSYRTAQVESYNSPLHF TRBJ1-6 . . TRBV7-2
TGTGCCAGCAGCCCCTGGACCATGACCGGGGAGACCCAGTACTTC CASSPWTMTGETQYF TRBJ2-5 . . TRBV7-2
TGTGCCAGCAGCCCTTTACCGGGTGCTAGCGGGAGGGTATATGAGCAGTTCTTC CASSPLPGASGRVYEQFF TRBJ2-1 TRBD2 . TRBV7-3
TGCAGTGCCCCCCTCGGGACTAGCGGGTACGAGCAGTACTTC CSAPLGTSGYEQYF TRBJ2-7 TRBD2 . TRBV20-1
TGCAGCGTTGCGAGCGGGAGGACCTACGAGCAGTACTTC CSVASGRTYEQYF TRBJ2-7 TRBD2 few TRBV29-1
TGTGCCAGCACTACAGACTCCTATGGCTACACCTTC CASTTDSYGYTF TRBJ1-2 . . TRBV2
TGTGCCAGCAGTTATCGCGGAAACTACGAGCAGTACTTC CASSYRGNYEQYF TRBJ2-7 . few TRBV6-2/TRBV6-3
TGTGCCAGCAGCTTGGAGGCTTTCAGGGGGGGCTACACCTTC CASSLEAFRGGYTF TRBJ1-2 TRBD1 . TRBV5-5
TGTGCCAGCAGTTACGGGACTAGCGGATCCTACGAGCAGTACTTC CASSYGTSGSYEQYF TRBJ2-7 TRBD2 . TRBV6-6
TGCGCCAGCAGCCCCCCTGGAAAGTCCGAGCAGTTCTTC CASSPPGKSEQFF TRBJ2-1 . . TRBV4-1
TGCAGTGCTAGTGGGGACAGGGACCACTACGAGCAGTACTTC CSASGDRDHYEQYF TRBJ2-7 TRBD1 . TRBV20-1
TGTGCCAGCAGAGGGGCAGCGAACACTGAAGCTTTCTTT CASRGAANTEAFF TRBJ1-1 . . TRBV12-3/TRBV12-4
TGTGCCAGCAGCTTAGCGGGGACAGCTAGCAATCAGCCCCAGCATTTT CASSLAGTASNQPQHF TRBJ1-5 TRBD1 . TRBV7-9
TGCAGCGTCAGAGAGGGTAACTCCTACAATGAGCAGTTCTTC CSVREGNSYNEQFF TRBJ2-1 . . TRBV29-1
TGTGCCAGCAGTTTTAGTGCGGTACAGGATGTTTCCTACGAGCAGTACTTC CASSFSAVQDVSYEQYF TRBJ2-7 . . TRBV28
TGTGCCAGCAGCCCAGGGTTTTACTATGGCTACACCTTC CASSPGFYYGYTF TRBJ1-2 . . TRBV7-9
TGTGCCAGCAGTTACTCGATGATCCAAGAGACCCAGTACTTC CASSYSMIQETQYF TRBJ2-5 . . TRBV6-5
TGTGCCATCAGTGCGGCTAGCGCCGGGCTGAGAGAGACCCAGTACTTC CAISAASAGLRETQYF TRBJ2-5 . . TRBV10-3
TGTGCCAGCAGTTCTGCCCTGGCAGTTGTCTATGGCTACACCTTC CASSSALAVVYGYTF TRBJ1-2 . . TRBV6-6
TGTGCCAGCAGCCAAGTTTGGAGCGGACTAGCGTTCCGCGGCGGCCAAGAGACCCAGTACTTC CASSQVWSGLAFRGGQETQYF TRBJ2-5 TRBD2 . TRBV4-2
TGTGCCATCAGTGAACTAGCGGGAACACTAGGCGAGCAGTACTTC CAISELAGTLGEQYF TRBJ2-7 TRBD2 . TRBV10-3
TGTGCCAGCAGCAAGAGACAGGACCACTACGAGCAGTACTTC CASSKRQDHYEQYF TRBJ2-7 . . TRBV7-9
TGTGCCAGCAGCCGCGTTCTGGACAGGGGAATGGGGGGCTACACCTTC CASSRVLDRGMGGYTF TRBJ1-2 TRBD1 . TRBV11-2
TGTGCCAGCAGTTACGATCAGCGGATGGGGGCCTACAATGAGCAGTTCTTC CASSYDQRMGAYNEQFF TRBJ2-1 . . TRBV6-2/TRBV6-3
TGCGCCAGCAGCCCCGAGGGGGTTGACTCACCCCTCCACTTT CASSPEGVDSPLHF TRBJ1-6 . once TRBV4-3
TGTGCCAGCAGCAAATACCGGGACAGGGTCTCGGATGAGCAGTTCTTC CASSKYRDRVSDEQFF TRBJ2-1 . once TRBV21-1
TGTGCCAGCTGTCCCTGCCGGTCAGGGATACCTACAGATACGCAGTATTTT CASCPCRSGIPTDTQYF TRBJ2-3 . . TRBV7-3
TGCAGTGCTAGAAAGGAACGGAATAATTCACCCCTCCACTTT CSARKERNNSPLHF TRBJ1-6 . . TRBV20-1
TGTGCCAGCAGCTTAGTCCTAGTCGATACGCAGTATTTT CASSLVLVDTQYF TRBJ2-3 . . TRBV7-2
TGCAGTGCTAACACGGGACAGTATAACGAGCAGTACTTC CSANTGQYNEQYF TRBJ2-7 TRBD1 many TRBV20-1
TGTGCTAGTGGTTTCGAAGGGGGGTATGGCTACACCTTC CASGFEGGYGYTF TRBJ1-2 . . TRBV12-5
TGTGCCAGCAGGGCTGCAGGGAACACTGAAGCTTTCTTT CASRAAGNTEAFF TRBJ1-1 . . TRBV7-9
TGTGCCAGCAGCCAAGAGGGTTCGCATGGCTACACCTTC CASSQEGSHGYTF TRBJ1-2 . . TRBV4-2
TGTGCCAGCAGCTCGGGACCCTTCACAGATACGCAGTATTTT CASSSGPFTDTQYF TRBJ2-3 . . TRBV7-2
TGCAGCGCCCCCCGGGGGGGTGGGAACACTGAAGCTTTCTTT CSAPRGGGNTEAFF TRBJ1-1 . . TRBV29-1
TGTGCCAGCAGCACGGGAACAGGGGTTTCCTTCTACGAGCAGTACTTC CASSTGTGVSFYEQYF TRBJ2-7 TRBD1 . TRBV5-6
TGCGCCAGCAGCTTGGAGGCAGGGGTAAGAGTGCAGTACTTC CASSLEAGVRVQYF TRBJ2-7 . few TRBV5-1
TGTGCCAGCAGCTTTAGGACAGGGGAGGTCAGGACAGATACGCAGTATTTT CASSFRTGEVRTDTQYF TRBJ2-3 TRBD1 . TRBV11-2
TGTGCCAGCAGCTTCCGGGACTGGAAAAACACCGGGGAGCTGTTTTTT CASSFRDWKNTGELFF TRBJ2-2 . . TRBV7-6
TGTGCCAGCCGTAAGACAGGGCCGGGGGAGCAGTACTTC CASRKTGPGEQYF TRBJ2-7 TRBD1 . TRBV12-3/TRBV12-4
TGTGCCAGCAGTTTAATCAGGGTTGTAGATGAAAAACTGTTTTTT CASSLIRVVDEKLFF TRBJ1-4 . . TRBV12-3/TRBV12-4